The T cell receptor (beta chain) described here comes from a study of T cells in Graves' hyperthyroidism and ophthalmopathy. Researchers took RNA transcripts and amplified the TCR beta CDR3 regions from them. Initially, a first-round RT-PCR of the TCR CDR3 employed the HTBI primer set. TCRdb independently ran MiXCR on the multiplex PCR reads; one entry per CDR3 protein. The sample contains approximately 270,000 distinct CDR3 sequences, more than 14% of which appear only once. V dropped 5 bases and J dropped 5 bases, with 12 bases sitting between them. CDR1 is SGHTA, CDR2 FQGTGA, per germline. The CDR3 consists of 13 residues.

The chain recombines TRBV7-3 with TRBJ1-1, with D hard to call. The source of this sequence is a woman aged 40 to 50 with Graves' hyperthyroidism that later progressed to Graves' ophthalmopathy. The sample consisted of blood. The CDR3 sequence: CASSIQPGTEAFF. As DNA, the CDR3 is TGTGCCAGCAGCATTCAACCGGGAACTGAAGCTTTCTTT.